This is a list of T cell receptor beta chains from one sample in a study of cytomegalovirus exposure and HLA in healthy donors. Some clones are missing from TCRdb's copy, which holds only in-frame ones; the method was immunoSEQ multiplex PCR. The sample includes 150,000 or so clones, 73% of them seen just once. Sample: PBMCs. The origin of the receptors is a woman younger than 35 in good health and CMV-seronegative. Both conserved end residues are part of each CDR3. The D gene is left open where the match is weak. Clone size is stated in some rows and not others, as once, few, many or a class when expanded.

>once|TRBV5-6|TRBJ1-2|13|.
CASNDAWAYGYTF
TGTGCCAGCAACGACGCCTGGGCCTATGGCTACACCTTC
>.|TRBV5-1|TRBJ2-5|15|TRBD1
CASSPRPTGFETQYF
TGCGCCAGCAGCCCCAGACCGACAGGGTTTGAGACCCAGTACTTC
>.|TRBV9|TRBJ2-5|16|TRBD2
CASSEGLAGVSKTQYF
TGTGCCAGCAGCGAGGGACTAGCGGGGGTGTCGAAGACCCAGTACTTC
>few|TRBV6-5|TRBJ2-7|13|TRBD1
CASSDRGLYEQYF
TGTGCCAGCAGCGACAGGGGACTCTACGAGCAGTACTTC
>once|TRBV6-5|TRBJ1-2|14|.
CASSYSTQRYGYTF
TGTGCCAGCAGTTACTCGACCCAGCGATATGGCTACACCTTC
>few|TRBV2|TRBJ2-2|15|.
CASGGGGLVAGELFF
TGTGCCAGCGGTGGGGGGGGCCTGGTCGCCGGGGAGCTGTTTTTT
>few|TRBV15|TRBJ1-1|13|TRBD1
CATSRTGATEAFF
TGTGCCACCAGCAGGACAGGGGCAACTGAAGCTTTCTTT
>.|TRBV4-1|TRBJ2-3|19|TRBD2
CASSHLLAGGGGSTDTQYF
TGCGCCAGCAGCCACCTACTAGCGGGGGGGGGAGGTAGCACAGATACGCAGTATTTT
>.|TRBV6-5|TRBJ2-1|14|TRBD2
CASSYLRGRNEQFF
TGTGCCAGCAGTTACCTACGCGGGAGGAATGAGCAGTTCTTC
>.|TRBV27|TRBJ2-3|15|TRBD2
CASSLSWGGADTQYF
TGTGCCAGCAGTTTATCGTGGGGAGGGGCTGATACGCAGTATTTT
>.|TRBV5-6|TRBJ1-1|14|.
CASSLAGGDTEAFF
TGTGCCAGCAGCTTGGCGGGGGGGGATACTGAAGCTTTCTTT
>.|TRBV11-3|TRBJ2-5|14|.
CASSLPRGYETQYF
TGTGCCAGCAGCTTACCCCGGGGGTATGAGACCCAGTACTTC
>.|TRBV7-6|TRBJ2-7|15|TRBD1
CASSLEAGQDYEQYF
TGTGCCAGCAGCTTAGAGGCGGGACAGGACTACGAGCAGTACTTC
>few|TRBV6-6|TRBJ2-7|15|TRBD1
CASRPGGLSSYEQYF
TGTGCCAGCCGACCAGGGGGCCTCTCCTCCTACGAGCAGTACTTC
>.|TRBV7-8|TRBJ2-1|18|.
CASSLAGMRGGPYNEQFF
TGTGCCAGCAGCTTAGCGGGTATGAGGGGGGGCCCCTACAATGAGCAGTTCTTC
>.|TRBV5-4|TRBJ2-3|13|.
CASSSASADTQYF
TGTGCCAGCAGCTCCGCTAGCGCAGATACGCAGTATTTT
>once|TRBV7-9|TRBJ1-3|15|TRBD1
CASSQDRGAGNTIYF
TGTGCCAGCAGCCAAGACAGGGGAGCCGGAAACACCATATATTTT